This TCR beta chain comes out of a study of T-cell reconstitution after alpha-beta-depleted transplantation in children. During its preparation, the TCRbeta library received unique molecular identifiers. TCRdb re-analysed the PCR reads in MiXCR, keeping a single row per CDR3 protein. The repertoire includes 150,000 to 200,000 distinct CDR3 sequences, approximately 6.8% of them detected once, and around 4.3% sits in the top ten. Germline assignment: CDR1 MNHEY and CDR2 SMNVEV (reference sequence). This CDR3 contains 13 residues. Deletions cut 5 bases from V and 5 bases from J, with 9 bases between. This clonotype was observed at least ten times. Its antigen is as yet unknown. General study points: Newly produced T cells mostly accounted for T-cell counts and diversity one year post-transplant.

The sequencing here drew on PBMCs, taken before TCRalphabeta/CD19-depleted stem cell transplant. The chain has TRBV27 and TRBJ2-2; D ambiguous. The origin of this receptor is a girl in the first two years of life with combined immunodeficiency, due to receive a stem cell transplant. CDR3 region: CASSPLETGELFF. In nucleotides, the CDR3 is TGTGCCAGCAGTCCCCTTGAGACCGGGGAGCTGTTTTTT.